In its sample, the clone carrying this T cell receptor beta chain was seen many times. The germline V gene has CDR1 MDHEN and CDR2 SYDVKM. The length of the CDR3 is 13 residues. Trimming removed 4 bases from V and 3 bases from J; junction bases left unmatched: 0. These data are taken from a study of blood T cell repertoires in COVID-19. At the level of the study: Both acute and convalescent COVID-19 samples were obtained from the United States, Italy and Spain.

Original data processing: Estimated nucleated cell counts came from reference gene primer amplification. TCRdb's copy holds only in-frame clones and misses some; the assay was immunoSEQ multiplex PCR. V and J calls and clone size come straight from that table; D and trimming were deduced from the DNA. The sample yields approximately 68,000 clones, 70% to 90% seen once. The TCR was taken from a man in his 70s with active or convalescent COVID-19. The specimen was peripheral blood. This chain connects TRBV28 to TRBJ1-3, with 7 bases identical to TRBD1. This CDR3 reads CASSSGGGNTIYF. DNA of the CDR3: TGTGCCAGCAGTTCAGGGGGTGGAAACACCATATATTTT.